This T cell receptor beta chain was retrieved from a study of Tregs in tolerant kidney transplant recipients. Only in-frame clones appear in the TCRdb table, and some are missing; sequencing was by immunoSEQ multiplex PCR. The table lists about 64,000 clones, more than 95% of them singletons, with approximately 0.36% in the top ten. The CDR3 has 16 amino acids. Sequenced material: Tregs from blood, taken before the transplant. The source is a human donor who received a combined kidney and bone marrow transplant. This chain connects TRBV21-1 to TRBJ2-7; the tabulated D call, TRBD1, remains unverified against the DNA. TRBV21-1 is a listed pseudogene. CDR3 nucleotide sequence: TGTGCCAGCAGCAAAAAGGGGACAGGACTCTCCTACGAGCAGTACTTC. Translating gives CASSKKGTGLSYEQYF.